What follows are 32 T cell receptor beta chains derived from one specimen sequenced in a study of human T cells and chemical hapten exposure. TCRdb redid the calling of the RACE reads with MiXCR, one entry per CDR3 protein. The sample includes tens of thousands of distinct CDR3 sequences, roughly 5.4% of them seen just once. Time point defined: healthy volunteer bleed at 6 weeks. Unfractionated whole blood was the source of the extracted total RNA. Material: whole blood. Source of these receptors: a human donor in good health. Some clones in this sample may be carry-over from other donors' samples.

This clonotype turned up a few times. The V gene is TRBV6-5, the J gene TRBJ1-5; D unclear. Looked up from germline, CDR1 is MNHEY and CDR2 is SVGAGI. CDR3 length equals 14 residues. V was clipped by 6 bases and J by 0 bases, with 9 bases between them. The CDR3: CASSDSNSNQPQHF. The CDR3 DNA reads TGTGCCAGCAGCGACTCTAATAGCAATCAGCCCCAGCATTTT.

The genes are TRBV29-1 and TRBJ1-3, with 7 bases matching TRBD1. The CDR3 length is 17 residues. From germline, CDR1 is SQVTM and CDR2 ANQGSEA. The J segment lost 2 bases and the V segment lost 0 bases, leaving 10 bases of the junction unmatched. CDR3 sequence: CSVEDRSTRGAGNTIYF. In DNA, the CDR3 is TGCAGCGTTGAAGATCGATCAACCAGGGGGGCTGGAAACACCATATATTTT.

This clonotype showed up many times. The chain recombines TRBV11-2 with TRBJ1-6, with D perhaps TRBD1 (5 bases). The CDR3 is made up of 17 amino acids. Trimming took 3 bases from V and 10 from J, leaving 22 bases between them. In germline, CDR1 is SGHAT, CDR2 FQNNGV. In DNA form, the CDR3 reads TGTGCCAGCAGCTTTACAGGAGGCAGAGGGCAATCCTCACCCCTCCACTTT. Translating gives CASSFTGGRGQSSPLHF.

Only a few counts were recorded for this clonotype. The chain couples TRBV6-1 to TRBJ1-1; 7 nucleotides line up with TRBD1. The CDR3 loop spans 15 amino acids. Germline V lookup: CDR1 MNHNS, CDR2 SASEGT. V dropped 4 bases and J dropped 2; count of bases not matched to a gene: 7. DNA of the CDR3: TGTGCCAGCAGTGCCTATGGGACAGCCAACACTGAAGCTTTCTTT. Protein: CASSAYGTANTEAFF.

This clonotype turned up a few times. The chain joins TRBV5-1 to TRBJ2-7; D is unresolved. The CDR3 has 15 amino acids. Per the germline V gene, CDR1 is SGHRS and CDR2 is YFSETQ. V was trimmed by 4 bases and J by 4 bases, leaving 18 bases between them. CDR3 coding DNA: TGCGCCAGCAGCCGTGGACCCAATACTCCTTACGAGCAGTACTTC. Amino acids: CASSRGPNTPYEQYF.

This clonotype was detected many times. The V gene is TRBV20-1, the J gene TRBJ2-3; 10 nucleotides agree with TRBD2. The CDR3 is 17 amino acids. With 5 bases clipped from V and 2 bases from J, the junction kept 13 bases outside the gene matches. Germline assignment: CDR1 DFQATT and CDR2 SNEGSKA (reference sequence). The CDR3 loop reads CSARLAGVSPHTDTQYF. CDR3 DNA: TGCAGTGCTCGGCTAGCGGGAGTTTCCCCCCACACAGATACGCAGTATTTT.

This clonotype was detected many times. The V call is TRBV27, the J call TRBJ1-5, with a possible D match to TRBD1 (5 bases). The CDR3 contains 13 residues. The germline gives CDR1 MNHEY, CDR2 SMNVEV (reference sequence). V lost 4 bases, J lost 11 bases, and 15 bases lay in between. CDR3 sequence: CASSSEGSLAQHF. The CDR3 bases are TGTGCCAGCAGTTCGGAGGGGAGTTTGGCCCAGCATTTT.

This clonotype has ten or more counts. The gene calls are TRBV11-2 and TRBJ2-3, with TRBD2 matching 8 bases. Losses at the gene ends were 0 bases for V and 2 bases for J; bases not matched to a gene: 1. The CDR3 runs to 15 residues. Per the germline V gene, CDR1 is SGHAT and CDR2 is FQNNGV. Here the CDR3 reads CASSLDGRATDTQYF. Here the CDR3 DNA reads TGTGCCAGCAGCTTAGACGGGAGGGCCACAGATACGCAGTATTTT.

In this sample, this clonotype turned up many times. The rearrangement links TRBV27 to TRBJ2-7; D might be TRBD1 (6 bases). Germline V lookup: CDR1 MNHEY, CDR2 SMNVEV (reference sequence). The CDR3 is made up of 13 amino acids. Trimming took off 6 bases at V and 1 base at J, with 10 bases between the two ends. DNA for the CDR3: TGTGCCAGCAGGAGGGACATTTCCTACGAGCAGTACTTC. As protein: CASRRDISYEQYF.

This clonotype was counted only a few times. This clone may be a read error of a much larger clone one base away. This sequence joins TRBV20-1 and TRBJ2-5; 8 nucleotides match TRBD2. Germline CDR1 reads DFQATT; CDR2 reads SNEGSKA (reference sequence). The CDR3 spans 15 residues. Trimming cost V 5 bases and J 2 bases; bases outside gene matches: 10. The chain's CDR3 is CSAATSADSQETQYF. As DNA, the CDR3 is TGCAGTGCTGCGACTAGCGCGGATAGTCAAGAGACCCAGTACTTC.

This clonotype was observed a handful of times. The genes are TRBV14 and TRBJ1-1; D possibly corresponds to TRBD1 (5 bases). This CDR3 comprises 14 residues. V lost 4 bases and J lost 0, with 9 bases in between. Germline lookup yields CDR1 SGHDN and CDR2 FVKESK. CDR3 coding DNA: TGTGCCAGCAGCCGTTGGGGCATGAACACTGAAGCTTTCTTT. Translated, it gives CASSRWGMNTEAFF.

This clonotype was seen at least ten times. The rearrangement links TRBV6-4 to TRBJ2-2; TRBD1 matches at 10 bases. The V gene's germline CDR1 is MRHNA and CDR2 SNTAGT. V lost 6 bases to trimming and J lost 0 bases; unmatched junction nucleotides: 7. CDR3 size: 17 residues. CDR3 sequence (DNA): TGTGCCAGCAGAGTTCCGGGACAGGGGACGAACACCGGGGAGCTGTTTTTT. This encodes CASRVPGQGTNTGELFF.

This clonotype appeared many times. This sequence joins TRBV6-6 and TRBJ2-7; D gene uncertain. There are 12 residues in the CDR3. V lost 8 bases, J lost 4 bases, and 12 bases lay in between. Germline V gives CDR1 MNHNY, CDR2 SVGAGI (reference sequence). The CDR3 region has the DNA TGTGCCAGCGCCCCCAGCCAGTACGAGCAGTACTTC. It codes for CASAPSQYEQYF.

This clonotype has at least ten counts. The chain uses TRBV20-1 and TRBJ2-7; 8 nucleotides line up with TRBD2. The V gene's germline CDR1 is DFQATT and CDR2 SNEGSKA (reference sequence). This CDR3 contains 14 residues. The ends lost 3 bases at V and 4 bases at J; junction bases unmatched: 8. CDR3 loop: CSASPSGGLYEQYF. DNA of the CDR3: TGCAGTGCTAGTCCAAGCGGGGGCTTGTACGAGCAGTACTTC.

The V and J genes are TRBV5-4 and TRBJ1-1; TRBD1 might be the D (5 bases). Trimming took off 0 bases at V and 2 bases at J, with 8 bases between the two ends. The CDR3 has 14 amino acids. CDR1 is SGHNT, CDR2 YYREEE, per germline (reference sequence). CDR3 loop: CASSLGGKNTEAFF. The CDR3 nucleotides read TGTGCCAGCAGCTTGGGGGGCAAAAACACTGAAGCTTTCTTT.

Ten or more counts support this clonotype. This chain links TRBV27 with TRBJ2-7; TRBD2 agrees at 8 bases. This CDR3 contains 15 residues. Germline V lookup: CDR1 MNHEY, CDR2 SMNVEV (reference sequence). V lost 5 bases, J lost 0 bases, and 6 bases stayed unmatched. In nucleotides, the CDR3 is TGTGCCAGCAGTCCTTCCGGGACTAGCTCCTACGAGCAGTACTTC. Amino acid sequence: CASSPSGTSSYEQYF.

The sample holds a few counts of this clonotype. This chain links TRBV27 with TRBJ1-2; D possibly corresponds to TRBD1 (5 bases). Per the germline V gene, CDR1 is MNHEY and CDR2 is SMNVEV (reference sequence). The CDR3 is 13 amino acids. The germline V and J ends were trimmed by 5 bases and 2 bases, with 9 bases remaining between them. DNA of the CDR3: TGTGCCAGCAGTAGGACATCCAACTATGGCTACACCTTC. Protein: CASSRTSNYGYTF.

This rearrangement joins TRBV29-1 to TRBJ2-1; 10 nucleotides align to TRBD1. The CDR3 extends over 13 amino acids. CDR1 and CDR2 from the germline V gene are SQVTM and ANQGSEA. The ends lost 7 bases at V and 7 bases at J; junction bases unmatched: 7. The CDR3 is CSAGQGSINEQFF. CDR3 in DNA: TGCAGCGCGGGACAGGGGTCTATTAATGAGCAGTTCTTC.

This clonotype has at least ten counts. The rearrangement uses TRBV5-5 and TRBJ2-7; the match to TRBD2 covers 10 bases. This CDR3 has 18 amino acids. J gave up 5 bases and V 4 bases, and 18 bases lay outside the gene matches. Germline V gene sequence: CDR1 SGHKS, CDR2 YYEKEE (reference sequence). CDR3 in DNA: TGTGCCAGCAGCACCGTAGGGCTAGCGGGAGTCCCTGGCCACGAGCAGTACTTC. Amino acid sequence: CASSTVGLAGVPGHEQYF.

In its sample, this clonotype was seen many times. The chain has TRBV6-5 and TRBJ1-2; D uncertain. This CDR3 spans 14 amino acids. V gave up 6 bases and J gave up 8 bases, with 19 bases separating them. Germline CDR1 and CDR2: MNHEY and SVGAGI. CDR3 sequence: CASSPNSRREGYTF. CDR3 nucleotides: TGTGCCAGCAGCCCGAACTCCCGCCGGGAGGGCTACACCTTC.

In this sample, this clonotype turned up a few times. The gene calls are TRBV5-1 and TRBJ2-7; maybe TRBD1 (6 bases). The germline V gene has CDR1 SGHRS and CDR2 YFSETQ. Trimming removed 2 bases from V and 1 base from J, with 10 bases in between. The CDR3 has 14 residues. The chain's CDR3 is CASSLGQLSYEQYF. The CDR3 DNA sequence: TGCGCCAGCAGCTTAGGACAGTTATCCTACGAGCAGTACTTC.

This clonotype was detected only a few times. The chain is built from TRBV19 and TRBJ1-1, with D possibly being TRBD1 (5 bases). CDR3 length: 14 residues. Germline assignment: CDR1 LNHDA and CDR2 SQIVND (reference sequence). The V end lost 5 bases, the J end lost 0 bases, and 10 bases lay between the germline ends. The CDR3 region is CASSFDSLNTEAFF. In nucleotides, the CDR3 is TGTGCCAGTAGTTTTGACAGCTTGAACACTGAAGCTTTCTTT.

The chain uses TRBV13 and TRBJ2-3, with TRBD2 matching 8 bases. This CDR3 has 17 amino acids. Germline CDR1 PRHDT, CDR2 FYEKMQ (reference sequence). V lost 0 bases, J lost 3 bases, and 8 bases stayed unmatched. Here the CDR3 DNA reads TGTGCCAGCAGCTTAGGCCCGCCGGGGGGGCTGACAGATACGCAGTATTTT. Amino acid sequence: CASSLGPPGGLTDTQYF.

This clonotype was seen repeatedly, ten times or more. The rearrangement joins TRBV9 to TRBJ1-6, with a tentative D call TRBD1 (6 bases). This CDR3 has 15 amino acids. The V end lost 3 bases, the J end lost 10 bases, and 17 bases lay between the germline ends. From germline, CDR1 is SGDLS and CDR2 YYNGEE. The CDR3, as DNA: TGTGCCAGCAGCGCAAATGAGGGGGGGGAATCACCCCTCCACTTT. Translation: CASSANEGGESPLHF. Complete variable domain (other parts from reference TRBV9 and TRBJ1-6): DSGVTQTPKHLITATGQRVTLRCSPRSGDLSVYWYQQSLDQGLQFLIQYYNGEERAKGNILERFSAQQFPDLHSELNLSSLELGDSALYFCASSANEGGESPLHFGNGTRLTVT.

In its sample, this clonotype was seen a few times. The rearrangement joins TRBV5-1 to TRBJ2-3, with D possibly TRBD1 on 6 matching bases. Trimming cost V 4 bases and J 0 bases, with 9 bases left between them. The CDR3 length is 14 residues. Germline V gene data show CDR1 as SGHRS and CDR2 as YFSETQ. For the CDR3, the DNA is TGCGCCAGCAGCGGGACACCTAGCACAGATACGCAGTATTTT. Residues: CASSGTPSTDTQYF.

This clonotype was observed a few times. The rearrangement joins TRBV5-4 to TRBJ1-1; 7 positions agree with TRBD1. This CDR3 has 15 residues. Germline-derived CDR1 and CDR2 are SGHNT and YYREEE (reference sequence). The V and J ends lost 4 bases and 5 bases, in that order; junction bases with no gene match: 11. CDR3 residues: CASSPQGGGRTEAFF. Written as DNA, the CDR3 is TGTGCCAGCAGCCCACAGGGAGGGGGCAGGACTGAAGCTTTCTTT.

This clonotype showed up just a few times. The chain couples TRBV28 to TRBJ2-7; the D is unclear. Trimming cost V 6 bases and J 5 bases, with 11 bases left between them. The length of the CDR3 is 12 residues. The V gene's germline CDR1 is MDHEN and CDR2 SYDVKM. In nucleotides, the CDR3 is TGTGCCAGCAGGGATTTTCGGAACGAGCAGTACTTC. This sequence encodes CASRDFRNEQYF.

The chain employs TRBV12-3 or TRBV12-4 and TRBJ2-6; TRBD2 matches 8 bases. CDR3 length: 18 residues. V lost 7 bases to trimming and J lost 2 bases; unmatched junction nucleotides: 13. This CDR3 is CASTTRIAGHTGANVLTF. CDR3 nucleotide sequence: TGTGCCAGCACAACGAGGATAGCGGGGCATACTGGGGCCAACGTCCTGACTTTC.

This clonotype was detected only a few times. The chain has TRBV27 and TRBJ1-1; 12 bases line up with TRBD1. The CDR3 totals 16 residues. The germline V gene encodes CDR1 MNHEY and CDR2 SMNVEV (reference sequence). V shed 7 bases, J shed 5 bases, and the junction held 11 bases outside the gene matches. The CDR3 spells CASKPGQGAGGTEAFF. The CDR3 nucleotides are TGTGCCAGCAAACCGGGACAGGGGGCTGGGGGAACTGAAGCTTTCTTT.

This clonotype was recorded at least ten times. The V call is TRBV11-2, the J call TRBJ2-4; tentatively, D is TRBD2 (6 bases). Germline values: CDR1 SGHAT, CDR2 FQNNGV. CDR3 size: 14 residues. V gave up 5 bases and J gave up 1 base, with 9 bases separating them. CDR3 sequence reads: CASSQSGAKNIQYF. The DNA of the CDR3 is TGTGCCAGCAGCCAGAGCGGGGCCAAAAACATTCAGTACTTC. Filled out from reference TRBV11-2 and TRBJ2-4, the complete variable domain reads EAGVAQSPRYKIIEKRQSVAFWCNPISGHATLYWYQQILGQGPKLLIQFQNNGVVDDSQLPKDRFSAERLKGVDSTLKIQPAKLEDSAVYLCASSQSGAKNIQYFGAGTRLSVL.

This clonotype was counted at least ten times. The chain employs TRBV11-2 and TRBJ2-7, with D possibly being TRBD1 (6 bases). Looked up from germline, CDR1 is SGHAT and CDR2 is FQNNGV. CDR3 length: 14 residues. Deletions cut 3 bases from V and 3 bases from J, with 12 bases between. CDR3 protein: CASSLGTPYYEQYF. Written as DNA, the CDR3 is TGTGCCAGCAGCTTGGGGACACCCTACTACGAGCAGTACTTC.

As regards this clonotype: A much larger clone differs from this one at a single base, so this may be a read error. The chain has TRBV28 and TRBJ2-5; TRBD2 might be the D (7 bases). The CDR3 is made up of 16 amino acids. The germline V gene encodes CDR1 MDHEN and CDR2 SYDVKM. The CDR3 bases are TGTGTCAGCAACTCAAGGGGGGGAGTTGGAATGGAGACCCAGTACTTC. Protein sequence: CVSNSRGGVGMETQYF.